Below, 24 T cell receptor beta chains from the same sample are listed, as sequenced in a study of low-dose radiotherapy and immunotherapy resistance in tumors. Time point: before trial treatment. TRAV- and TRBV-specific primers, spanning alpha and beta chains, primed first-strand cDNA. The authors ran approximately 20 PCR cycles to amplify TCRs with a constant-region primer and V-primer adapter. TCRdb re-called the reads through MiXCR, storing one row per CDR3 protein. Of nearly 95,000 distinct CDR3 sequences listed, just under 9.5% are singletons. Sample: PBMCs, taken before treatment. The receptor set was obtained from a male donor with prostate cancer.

The CDR3 loop reads CSVGLGQGASQPQHF. The CDR3 bases are TGCAGCGTTGGTCTAGGACAGGGGGCATCTCAGCCCCAGCATTTT. The chain joins TRBV29-1 to TRBJ1-5; 11 bases align to TRBD1. This CDR3 is built from 15 residues. Germline V CDR1 and CDR2: SQVTM, ANQGSEA. Unmatched junction bases numbered 8, after V lost 4 bases and J lost 6 bases.

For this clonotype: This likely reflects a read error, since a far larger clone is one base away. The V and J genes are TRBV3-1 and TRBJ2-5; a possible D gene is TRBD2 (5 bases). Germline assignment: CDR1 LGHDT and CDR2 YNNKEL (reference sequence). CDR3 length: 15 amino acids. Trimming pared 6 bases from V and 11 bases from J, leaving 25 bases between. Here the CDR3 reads CASSQLASSYNEQYF. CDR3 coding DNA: TGTGCCAGCAGTCAGCTAGCTTCCTCCTACAATGAGCAGTACTTC.

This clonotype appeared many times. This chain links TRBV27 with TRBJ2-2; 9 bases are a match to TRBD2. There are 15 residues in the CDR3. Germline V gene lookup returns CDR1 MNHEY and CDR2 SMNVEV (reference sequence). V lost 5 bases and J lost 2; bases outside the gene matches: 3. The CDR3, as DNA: TGTGCCAGCAGTCCGGGACTAGCCAACACCGGGGAGCTGTTTTTT. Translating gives CASSPGLANTGELFF.

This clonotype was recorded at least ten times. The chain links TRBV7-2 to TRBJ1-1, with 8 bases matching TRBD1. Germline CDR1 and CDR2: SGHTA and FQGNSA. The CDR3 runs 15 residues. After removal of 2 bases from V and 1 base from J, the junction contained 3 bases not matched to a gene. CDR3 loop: CASSLYGTGNTEAFF. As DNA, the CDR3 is TGTGCCAGCAGCTTATACGGGACAGGGAACACTGAAGCTTTCTTT.

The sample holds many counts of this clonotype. The DNA of the CDR3 is TGCAGCGTTGACGCCTCGACGGGGGCGGGCACCGGGGAGCTGTTTTTT. Encoded protein: CSVDASTGAGTGELFF. This rearrangement joins TRBV29-1 to TRBJ2-2; the D gene could be TRBD1 or TRBD2 (6 bases each). V lost 3 bases to trimming and J lost 4 bases, with 18 bases between them. Germline CDR1 SQVTM, CDR2 ANQGSEA. The CDR3 sequence is 16 residues long.

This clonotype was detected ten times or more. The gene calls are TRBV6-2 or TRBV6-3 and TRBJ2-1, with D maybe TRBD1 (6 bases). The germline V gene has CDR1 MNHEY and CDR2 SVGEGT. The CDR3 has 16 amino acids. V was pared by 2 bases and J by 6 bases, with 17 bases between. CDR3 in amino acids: CASSYLMGAGSNEQFF. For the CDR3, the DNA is TGTGCCAGCAGTTACCTCATGGGGGCAGGATCCAATGAGCAGTTCTTC.

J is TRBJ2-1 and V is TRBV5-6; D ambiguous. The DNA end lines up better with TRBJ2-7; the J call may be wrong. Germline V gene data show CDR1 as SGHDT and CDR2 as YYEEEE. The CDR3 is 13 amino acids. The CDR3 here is CASSRDTTYEQYF. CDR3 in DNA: TGTGCCAGCAGCCGAGACACAACCTACGAGCAGTACTTC.

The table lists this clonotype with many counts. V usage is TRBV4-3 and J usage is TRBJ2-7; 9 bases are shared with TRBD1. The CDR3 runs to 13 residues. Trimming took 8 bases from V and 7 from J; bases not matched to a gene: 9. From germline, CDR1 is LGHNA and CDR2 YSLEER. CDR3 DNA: TGCGCCAGCGGCCGGGACAGGGTCGGAGAGCAGTACTTC. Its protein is CASGRDRVGEQYF.

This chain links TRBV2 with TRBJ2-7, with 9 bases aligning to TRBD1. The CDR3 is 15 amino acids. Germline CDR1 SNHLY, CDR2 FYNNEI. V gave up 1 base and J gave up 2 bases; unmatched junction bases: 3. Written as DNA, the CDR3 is TGTGCCAGCAGTGAAGAAGGGACAGGGCCCTACGAGCAGTACTTC. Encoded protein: CASSEEGTGPYEQYF.

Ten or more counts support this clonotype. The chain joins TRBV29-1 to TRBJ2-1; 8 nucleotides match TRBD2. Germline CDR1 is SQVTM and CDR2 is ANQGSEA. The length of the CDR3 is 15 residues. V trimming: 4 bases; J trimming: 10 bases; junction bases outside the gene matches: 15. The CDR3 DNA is TGCAGCGTTGTTTACTATTCGCTAGCGGGTCAGGAGCAGTTCTTC. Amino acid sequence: CSVVYYSLAGQEQFF.

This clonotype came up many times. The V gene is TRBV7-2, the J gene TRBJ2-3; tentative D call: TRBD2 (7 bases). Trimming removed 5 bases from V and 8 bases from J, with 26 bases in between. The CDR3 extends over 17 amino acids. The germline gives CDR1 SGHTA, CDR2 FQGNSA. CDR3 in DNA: TGTGCCAGCAGCCTCACGGGGGCGGGAGAATTTGGGGCTACGCAGTATTTT. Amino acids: CASSLTGAGEFGATQYF.

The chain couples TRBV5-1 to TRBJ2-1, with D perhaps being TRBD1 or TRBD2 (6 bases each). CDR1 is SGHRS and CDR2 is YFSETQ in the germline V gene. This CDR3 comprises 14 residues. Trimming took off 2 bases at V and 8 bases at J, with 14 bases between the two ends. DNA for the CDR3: TGCGCCAGCAGCTTTGTGTCGGGGGCTGATGAGCAGTTCTTC. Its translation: CASSFVSGADEQFF.

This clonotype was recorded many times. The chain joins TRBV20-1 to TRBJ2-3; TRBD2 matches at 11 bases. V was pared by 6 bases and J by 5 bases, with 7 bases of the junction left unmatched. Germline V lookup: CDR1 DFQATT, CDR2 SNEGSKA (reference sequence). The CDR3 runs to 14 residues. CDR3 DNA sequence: TGCAGTGCCAAGACTAGCGGGAAGGGAGATACGCAGTATTTT. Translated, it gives CSAKTSGKGDTQYF.

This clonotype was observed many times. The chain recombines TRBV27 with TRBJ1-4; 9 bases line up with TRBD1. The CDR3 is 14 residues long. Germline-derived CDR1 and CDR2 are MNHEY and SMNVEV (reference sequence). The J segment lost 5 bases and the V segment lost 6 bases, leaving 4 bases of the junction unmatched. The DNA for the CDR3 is TGTGCCAGCAGACTGACAGGGGGGAATGAAAAACTGTTTTTT. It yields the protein CASRLTGGNEKLFF.

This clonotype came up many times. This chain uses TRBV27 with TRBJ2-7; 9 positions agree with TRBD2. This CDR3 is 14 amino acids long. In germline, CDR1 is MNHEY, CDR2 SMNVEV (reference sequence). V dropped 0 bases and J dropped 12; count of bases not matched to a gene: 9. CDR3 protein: CASSLSASGMFWYF. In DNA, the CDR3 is TGTGCCAGCAGTTTATCGGCTAGCGGGATGTTCTGGTACTTC.

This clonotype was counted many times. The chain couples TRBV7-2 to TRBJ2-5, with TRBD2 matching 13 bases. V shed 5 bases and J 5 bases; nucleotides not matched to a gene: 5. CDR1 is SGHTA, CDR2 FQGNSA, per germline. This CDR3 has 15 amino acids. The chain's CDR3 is CASSRTSGSGETQYF. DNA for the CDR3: TGTGCCAGCAGCAGGACTAGCGGGAGTGGGGAGACCCAGTACTTC.

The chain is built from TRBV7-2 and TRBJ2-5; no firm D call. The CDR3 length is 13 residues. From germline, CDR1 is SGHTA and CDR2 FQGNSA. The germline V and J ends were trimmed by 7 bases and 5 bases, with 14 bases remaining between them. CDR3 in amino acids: CASTRPSGETQYF. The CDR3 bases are TGTGCCAGCACCCGACCATCCGGGGAGACCCAGTACTTC.

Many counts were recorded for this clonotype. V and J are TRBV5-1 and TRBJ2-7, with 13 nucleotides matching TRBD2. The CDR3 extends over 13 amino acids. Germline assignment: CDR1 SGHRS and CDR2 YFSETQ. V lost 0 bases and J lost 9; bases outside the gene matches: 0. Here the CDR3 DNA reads TGCGCCAGCAGCTTGGGACTAGCGGGAGGGCAGTACTTC. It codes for CASSLGLAGGQYF.

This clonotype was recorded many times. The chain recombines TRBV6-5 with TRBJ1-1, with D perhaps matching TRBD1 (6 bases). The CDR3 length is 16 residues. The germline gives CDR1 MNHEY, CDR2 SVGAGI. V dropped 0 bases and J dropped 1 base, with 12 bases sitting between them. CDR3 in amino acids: CASSYSIGGPNTEAFF. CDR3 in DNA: TGTGCCAGCAGTTACTCGATCGGGGGCCCGAACACTGAAGCTTTCTTT.

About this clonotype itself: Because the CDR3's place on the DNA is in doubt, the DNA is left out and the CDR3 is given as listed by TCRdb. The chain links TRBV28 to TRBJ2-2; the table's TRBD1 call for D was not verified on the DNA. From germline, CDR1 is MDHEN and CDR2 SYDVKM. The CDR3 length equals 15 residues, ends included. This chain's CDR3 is CASIPGLNTGELFFF.

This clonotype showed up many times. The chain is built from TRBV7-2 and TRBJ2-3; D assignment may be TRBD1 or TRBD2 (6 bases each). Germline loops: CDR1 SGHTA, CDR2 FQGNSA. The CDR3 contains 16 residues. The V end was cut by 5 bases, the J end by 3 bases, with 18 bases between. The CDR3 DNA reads TGTGCCAGCAGCCCAGGGTGGGGCGGGACAACAGATACGCAGTATTTT. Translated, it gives CASSPGWGGTTDTQYF.

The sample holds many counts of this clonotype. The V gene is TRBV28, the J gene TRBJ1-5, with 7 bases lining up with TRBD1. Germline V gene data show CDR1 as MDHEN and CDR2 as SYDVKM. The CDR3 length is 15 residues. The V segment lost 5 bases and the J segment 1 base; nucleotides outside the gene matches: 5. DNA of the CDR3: TGTGCCAGCAGTCCAGGGGGGAGGAGCAATCAGCCCCAGCATTTT. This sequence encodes CASSPGGRSNQPQHF. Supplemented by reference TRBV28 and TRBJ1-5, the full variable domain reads DVKVTQSSRYLVKRTGEKVFLECVQDMDHENMFWYRQDPGLGLRLIYFSYDVKMKEKGDIPEGYSVSREKKERFSLILESASTNQTSMYLCASSPGGRSNQPQHFGDGTRLSIL.

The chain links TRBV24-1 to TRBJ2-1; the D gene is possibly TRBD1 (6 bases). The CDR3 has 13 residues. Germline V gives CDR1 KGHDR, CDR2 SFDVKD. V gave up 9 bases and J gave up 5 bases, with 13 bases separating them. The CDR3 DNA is TGTGCCACCCGGGACATCGGGAACAATGAGCAGTTCTTC. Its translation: CATRDIGNNEQFF.

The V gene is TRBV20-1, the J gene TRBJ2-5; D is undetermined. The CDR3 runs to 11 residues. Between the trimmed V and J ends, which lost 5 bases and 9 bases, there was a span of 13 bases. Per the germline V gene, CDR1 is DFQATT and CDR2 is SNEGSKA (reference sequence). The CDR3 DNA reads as TGCAGTGCTCTATCATCGGTGGCCCAGTACTTC. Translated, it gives CSALSSVAQYF.